This T cell receptor beta chain was retrieved from a study of PD-1 blockade in classical Hodgkin lymphoma. Study results and limitations: Relative to healthy donors, newly diagnosed patients reportedly had lower baseline TCR diversity, which was reported as lower still in relapsed/refractory patients.

With regard to this clone: Its matching antigen is unknown.

The time point: newly diagnosed, previously untreated cHL patient sample. Magnetic negative selection was used to purify CD4+ T cells from PBMCs that had been thawed. This CDR3 has 14 amino acids. V lost 6 bases to trimming and J lost 3 bases, with 14 bases between them. Looked up from germline, CDR1 is LNHDA and CDR2 is SQIVND (reference sequence). The data were produced by immunoSEQ multiplex PCR, yet TCRdb's version contains in-frame clones alone and is incomplete. This table holds over 25,000 clones, roughly nine tenths found once. Material: CD4+ T cells from blood. This sequence originates from a human donor with classical Hodgkin lymphoma. This sequence joins TRBV19 and TRBJ1-1; D not certain. CDR3 sequence reads: CASRDLRTYTEAFF. The CDR3 region has the DNA TGTGCCAGTAGGGACCTTCGCACCTACACTGAAGCTTTCTTT.